These 27 T cell receptor beta chains were sequenced from one sample in a study of blood T cell repertoires in COVID-19 (TCRdb year 2020). Libraries were built with the immunoSEQ multiplex PCR assay. Held by TCRdb, this immuneACCESS table contains in-frame sequences only and omits some clones. Under half of the omission traces to an unresolved V gene where checked; the cause of the rest is unknown. For this sample the table gives over 85,000 clones, of which 87% were detected only once. The top ten constitute 4% to 5.5% of the sample. The specimen sequenced was peripheral blood. These receptors were collected from a human donor in a cohort sampled during active COVID-19.

The CDR3 DNA reads as TGTGCCAGCAGTCGGGACATCGAGCAGTACTTC. Its protein product is CASSRDIEQYF. The chain recombines TRBV12-3 or TRBV12-4 with TRBJ2-7; tentative D call: TRBD1 (6 bases). Trimming took 5 bases from V and 6 from J, leaving 8 bases between them. The CDR3 is made up of 11 amino acids.

This chain uses TRBV30 with TRBJ1-1, with 7 bases lining up with TRBD1. This CDR3 region has 13 residues. Germline loops: CDR1 GTSNPN, CDR2 SVGIG (reference sequence). J lost 4 bases, V lost 3 bases, and 5 bases had no gene match. For the CDR3, the DNA is TGTGCCTGGAGCGGGGACAGATTCACTGAAGCTTTCTTT. This codes for CAWSGDRFTEAFF.

The rearrangement links TRBV24-1 to TRBJ2-3, with TRBD2 matching over 12 bases. V lost 2 bases, J lost 1 base, and 21 bases stayed unmatched. The germline V gene encodes CDR1 KGHDR and CDR2 SFDVKD. The CDR3 spans 23 residues. The CDR3 DNA sequence: TGTGCCACCAGTGATTCGCTAGCGGGAGGGCCGAAAACCCCCCTCCAGGGCACAGATACGCAGTATTTT. Its protein product is CATSDSLAGGPKTPLQGTDTQYF.

About this clone: Germline is not matched at one junction end, which may reflect a read error. The chain carries TRBV5-4 and TRBJ2-7; D is possibly TRBD1 (6 bases). Germline V gene data show CDR1 as SGHNT and CDR2 as YYREEE (reference sequence). This CDR3 has 15 amino acids. The CDR3 sequence: CASSLEVGPQGPRDF. In nucleotides, the CDR3 is TGTGCCAGCAGCTTGGAGGTCGGGCCACAGGGCCCGAGGGACTTC.

The rearrangement links TRBV7-9 to TRBJ2-5; D might be TRBD1 (5 bases). Germline CDR1 is SEHNR and CDR2 is FQNEAQ (reference sequence). The CDR3 loop spans 15 amino acids. Trimming removed 5 bases from V and 5 bases from J, with 18 bases in between. CDR3 in amino acids: CASSPAGIALETQYF. The CDR3, as DNA: TGTGCCAGCAGCCCGGCAGGGATTGCGTTGGAGACCCAGTACTTC.

This clone was seen once. The chain carries TRBV6-1 and TRBJ1-2, with a tentative D call TRBD1 (5 bases). V was cut by 1 base and J by 5 bases, with 11 bases left in between. The V gene's germline CDR1 is MNHNS and CDR2 SASEGT. This CDR3 is 14 amino acids long. The CDR3 here is CASSEGGGGYGYTF. CDR3 coding DNA: TGTGCCAGCAGTGAAGGTGGGGGAGGGTATGGCTACACCTTC.

The chain recombines TRBV6-6 with TRBJ2-5, with D perhaps matching TRBD1 (7 bases). V gave up 5 bases and J gave up 4 bases, with 14 bases separating them. The CDR3 contains 14 residues. Germline CDR1 reads MNHNY; CDR2 reads SVGAGI (reference sequence). Here the CDR3 reads CASSTRGDTETQYF. The CDR3 DNA is TGTGCCAGCAGTACCAGGGGGGACACAGAGACCCAGTACTTC.

This clone was recorded only once. The chain uses TRBV25-1 and TRBJ1-2; TRBD1 matches 10 bases. Germline V gives CDR1 MGHDK, CDR2 SYGVNS. The CDR3 extends over 15 amino acids. V was clipped by 3 bases and J by 5 bases; unmatched bases: 6. The CDR3 sequence is CASSDPGTGAYGYTF. CDR3 nucleotides: TGTGCCAGCAGTGACCCTGGGACAGGGGCGTATGGCTACACCTTC.

The rearrangement links TRBV6-2 or TRBV6-3 to TRBJ2-2; D is possibly TRBD2 (6 bases). CDR3 length: 16 residues. Deletions cut 2 bases from V and 1 base from J, with 11 bases between. Germline assignment: CDR1 MNHEY and CDR2 SVGEGT. The CDR3 coding sequence is TGTGCCAGCAGTTACGGGGGGTCAGGGAACACCGGGGAGCTGTTTTTT. This encodes CASSYGGSGNTGELFF.

The table lists this clone with a count of one. The rearrangement joins TRBV2 to TRBJ2-7; no clear D. The CDR3 totals 12 residues. Trimming stripped 1 base from V and 2 bases from J, with 3 bases between. Germline-derived CDR1 and CDR2 are SNHLY and FYNNEI. The CDR3 protein is CASSEVTYEQYF. The CDR3 bases are TGTGCCAGCAGTGAAGTTACCTACGAGCAGTACTTC.

V usage is TRBV6-1 and J usage is TRBJ2-1; D may be TRBD1 (6 bases). The V gene's germline CDR1 is MNHNS and CDR2 SASEGT. The CDR3 sequence is 19 residues long. The germline V and J ends were trimmed by 2 bases and 2 bases, with 22 bases remaining between them. The CDR3 region is CASSELWTVRSSTYNEQFF. Here the CDR3 DNA reads TGTGCCAGCAGTGAACTGTGGACAGTCCGATCAAGTACCTACAATGAGCAGTTCTTC.

The genes are TRBV2 and TRBJ1-4; 7 nucleotides match TRBD1. The CDR3 length is 12 residues. With V trimmed by 6 bases and J by 7 bases, 2 bases remained unmatched. Per the germline V gene, CDR1 is SNHLY and CDR2 is FYNNEI. The CDR3 coding sequence is TGTGCCAGCAGCCAGGGGGTTGAAAAACTGTTTTTT. Its translation: CASSQGVEKLFF. Filled out from reference TRBV2 and TRBJ1-4, the complete variable domain reads EPEVTQTPSHQVTQMGQEVILRCVPISNHLYFYWYRQILGQKVEFLVSFYNNEISEKSEIFDDQFSVERPDGSNFTLKIRSTKLEDSAMYFCASSQGVEKLFFGSGTQLSVL.

At least ten counts were recorded for this clone. The rearrangement joins TRBV7-9 to TRBJ1-5; 7 nucleotides agree with TRBD1. From germline, CDR1 is SEHNR and CDR2 FQNEAQ (reference sequence). Losses at the gene ends were 1 base for V and 0 bases for J; bases not matched to a gene: 6. CDR3 size: 17 residues. CDR3 amino acids: CASSLGGQPYSNQPQHF. The CDR3 nucleotides are TGTGCCAGCAGCTTAGGGGGACAGCCCTATAGCAATCAGCCCCAGCATTTT.

The chain recombines TRBV7-3 with TRBJ2-5; 10 bases map to TRBD2. J was trimmed by 5 bases and V by 5 bases; bases with no gene match: 11. Germline V gene sequence: CDR1 SGHTA, CDR2 FQGTGA. The CDR3 is 16 amino acids. In nucleotides, the CDR3 is TGTGCCAGCAGCCAACAAAGCGGGAGGGCCGGGGAGACCCAGTACTTC. Translated: CASSQQSGRAGETQYF.

The chain uses TRBV6-5 and TRBJ1-6; D ambiguous. CDR1 and CDR2 from the germline V gene are MNHEY and SVGAGI. The V end was cut by 6 bases, the J end by 8 bases, with 11 bases between. CDR3 length: 13 amino acids. In DNA, the CDR3 is TGTGCCAGCAGCGCAAGGACTCATTCACCCCTCCACTTT. Its protein product is CASSARTHSPLHF.

The rearrangement links TRBV5-1 to TRBJ2-5, with D possibly matching TRBD1 (5 bases). Trimming removed 0 bases at V and 5 bases at J, with 14 bases between. This CDR3 is 15 amino acids long. CDR1 SGHRS and CDR2 YFSETQ come from the germline V gene. CDR3 sequence (DNA): TGCGCCAGCAGCTTGGTCCAGGGTCCCGAGGAGACCCAGTACTTC. Translation: CASSLVQGPEETQYF. Based on the CDR3 plus reference TRBV5-1 and TRBJ2-5, the full variable domain is KAGVTQTPRYLIKTRGQQVTLSCSPISGHRSVSWYQQTPGQGLQFLFEYFSETQRNKGNFPGRFSGRQFSNSRSEMNVSTLELGDSALYLCASSLVQGPEETQYFGPGTRLLVL.

This clone was picked up one time. CDR3 residues: CASSHLQSPLHF. The CDR3 DNA follows: TGTGCCAGCAGCCACCTCCAGTCACCCCTCCACTTT. The chain joins TRBV3-1 (or the pseudogene TRBV3-2) to TRBJ1-6; D not certain. The CDR3 runs to 12 residues. Trimming removed 3 bases from V and 10 bases from J, with 7 bases in between. Germline V gene sequence: CDR1 LGHDT, CDR2 YNNKEL (reference sequence).

The genes are TRBV18 and TRBJ1-1; D gene unclear. Germline values: CDR1 KGHSH, CDR2 LQKENI. The CDR3 length is 14 residues. Trimming shortened V by 0 bases and J by 6 bases, and 11 bases separated the two germline ends. DNA of the CDR3: TGTGCCAGCTCACCACCGCGCAGTCGGGCTGAAGCTTTCTTT. Protein: CASSPPRSRAEAFF.

The chain employs TRBV15 and TRBJ1-6; a possible D gene is TRBD1 (6 bases). V was clipped by 4 bases and J by 0 bases, with 10 bases between them. The CDR3 is 16 residues long. Germline lookup yields CDR1 LNHNV and CDR2 YYDKDF (reference sequence). DNA for the CDR3: TGTGCCACCAGCACCGACAGGAGCTCCTATAATTCACCCCTCCACTTT. The encoded protein is CATSTDRSSYNSPLHF.

This sequence joins TRBV5-5 and TRBJ1-6, with D tentatively TRBD1 (6 bases). Germline V gene data show CDR1 as SGHKS and CDR2 as YYEKEE (reference sequence). CDR3 length equals 16 residues. With 2 bases removed from V and 0 bases from J, the gap between germline ends came to 9 bases. The CDR3 protein is CASSFTGSSYNSPLHF. CDR3 coding DNA: TGTGCCAGCAGCTTCACAGGGAGCTCCTATAATTCACCCCTCCACTTT.

This clone was seen a single time. The chain combines TRBV9 with TRBJ2-5; D ambiguous. The CDR3 sequence is 17 residues long. The V end was cut by 4 bases, the J end by 0 bases, with 19 bases between. In germline, CDR1 is SGDLS, CDR2 YYNGEE. CDR3 residues: CASSPPSTRSYQETQYF. The DNA of the CDR3 is TGTGCCAGCAGCCCCCCATCGACACGATCGTACCAAGAGACCCAGTACTTC.

J is TRBJ2-1 and V is TRBV25-1, with D hard to call. The CDR3 is made up of 14 amino acids. Germline V gene lookup returns CDR1 MGHDK and CDR2 SYGVNS. V was clipped by 3 bases and J by 3 bases, with 9 bases between them. CDR3 DNA sequence: TGTGCCAGCAGTGAGACGACATTCTACAATGAGCAGTTCTTC. It specifies CASSETTFYNEQFF. The full variable domain, its missing parts supplied by reference TRBV25-1 and TRBJ2-1, is EADIYQTPRYLVIGTGKKITLECSQTMGHDKMYWYQQDPGMELHLIHYSYGVNSTEKGDLSSESTVSRIRTEHFPLTLESARPSHTSQYLCASSETTFYNEQFFGPGTRLTVL.

This rearrangement joins TRBV18 to TRBJ1-2; D is undetermined. The germline CDR1 and CDR2 sequences are KGHSH and LQKENI. This CDR3 is 14 amino acids long. Trimming stripped 3 bases from V and 7 bases from J, with 15 bases between. Here the CDR3 reads CASSPRASYSGYTF. CDR3 nucleotides: TGTGCCAGCTCACCGCGGGCCTCCTATTCTGGCTACACCTTC.

The gene calls are TRBV28 and TRBJ1-6; unclear D gene. Trimming stripped 3 bases from V and 8 bases from J, with 11 bases between. The CDR3 runs to 14 residues. Germline CDR1 and CDR2: MDHEN and SYDVKM. The CDR3 DNA sequence: TGTGCCAGCAGTTTCCCCGCCGGGTATTCACCCCTCCACTTT. Encoded protein: CASSFPAGYSPLHF.

The chain has TRBV7-9 and TRBJ2-7; possible D gene TRBD2, 6 bases. V was clipped by 5 bases and J by 1 base, with 21 bases between them. CDR3 size: 17 residues. Looked up from germline, CDR1 is SEHNR and CDR2 is FQNEAQ (reference sequence). CDR3 protein: CASSPKLADRESYEQYF. The CDR3 DNA sequence: TGTGCCAGCAGCCCCAAACTAGCTGATCGTGAGTCCTACGAGCAGTACTTC.

V is TRBV27 and J is TRBJ1-2; the D gene is possibly TRBD1 (5 bases). CDR3 length: 16 residues. In germline, CDR1 is MNHEY, CDR2 SMNVEV (reference sequence). Between the trimmed V and J ends, which lost 4 bases and 4 bases, there was a span of 19 bases. The chain's CDR3 is CASSSLFPGGVYGYTF. The CDR3 DNA reads TGTGCCAGCAGTTCATTATTTCCCGGGGGGGTCTATGGCTACACCTTC.

This chain's CDR3 is CASSLRSPREGLFF. The CDR3 DNA reads TGTGCCAGCAGCTTGAGATCACCGCGTGAGGGACTGTTTTTT. The chain is built from TRBV5-6 and TRBJ1-4; D is ambiguous. Germline assignment: CDR1 SGHDT and CDR2 YYEEEE. Trimming pared 1 base from V and 13 bases from J, leaving 17 bases between. CDR3 length: 14 residues.